The source of this TCR beta chain is a study of cytomegalovirus exposure and HLA in healthy donors. Study background: Unique TCRs from HLA-typed donors, 70 million to 85 million of them, were held in an early data release. General study results and limits: The authors listed approximately 150 TCR beta chains as cytomegalovirus-associated.

CDR1 is SGHRS, CDR2 YFSETQ, per germline. Trimming took 1 base from V and 0 from J; bases not matched to a gene: 3. This CDR3 has 16 amino acids. In this sample, this clone turned up once. The antigen is not known. In the PCR, 60 Vbeta and 13 Jbeta primers were used. Assay used: immunoSEQ multiplex PCR; TCRdb lists only in-frame clones, some missing. The table records about 69,000 clones, about 70% of them present only once. This receptor was identified in a man aged 18 to 30 in good health and CMV-seronegative. The sample comprised PBMCs. This chain connects TRBV5-1 to TRBJ1-3; TRBD1 matches 8 bases. CDR3 in amino acids: CASSLTGGISGNTIYF. CDR3 nucleotides: TGCGCCAGCAGCTTGACAGGGGGGATCTCTGGAAACACCATATATTTT.